The clone carrying this T cell receptor beta chain was seen at least ten times. Antigen specificity is unknown. In germline, CDR1 is SEHNR, CDR2 FQNEAQ (reference sequence). The CDR3 totals 16 residues. V lost 1 base to trimming and J lost 1 base; unmatched junction nucleotides: 7. Indicated time point: longitudinal time-point 1 (baseline). The data derive from a study of neurological immune-mediated disorders. General study findings and limits: In HTLV-1-associated myelopathy, TCR clonal expansion was greatest, and in multiple sclerosis it was least, below healthy controls.

TCRdb re-called the 5' RACE reads through MiXCR, storing one row per CDR3 protein. This repertoire shows 70,000 to 75,000 distinct CDR3 sequences, approximately 15% found once; its top ten account for around 4.3%. This clonotype was obtained from a female donor with HTLV-1-associated myelopathy (HAM/TSP). This chain uses TRBV7-9 with TRBJ2-7; 7 nucleotides match TRBD1. The source material was PBMCs. This CDR3 reads CASSLDPDRPSYEQYF. CDR3 nucleotides: TGTGCCAGCAGCTTAGACCCGGACAGGCCTTCCTACGAGCAGTACTTC.